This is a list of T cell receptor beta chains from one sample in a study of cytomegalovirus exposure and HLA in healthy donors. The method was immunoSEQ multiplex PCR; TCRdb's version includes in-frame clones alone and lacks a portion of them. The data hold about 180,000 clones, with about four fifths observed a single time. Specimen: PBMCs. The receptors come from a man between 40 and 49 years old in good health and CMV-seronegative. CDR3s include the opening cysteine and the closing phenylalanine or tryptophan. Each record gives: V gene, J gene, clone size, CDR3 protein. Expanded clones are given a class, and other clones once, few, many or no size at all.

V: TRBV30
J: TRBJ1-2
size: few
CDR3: CAWREPGRAGGYTF

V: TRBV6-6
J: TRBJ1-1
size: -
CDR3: CASKGVQAGPHTEAFF

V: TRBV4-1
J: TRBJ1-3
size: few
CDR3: CASSQQVGASGNTIYF

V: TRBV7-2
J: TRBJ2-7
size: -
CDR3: CASSFSAGGPGEQYF

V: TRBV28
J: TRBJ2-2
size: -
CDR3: CASSLGLAGANTGELFF

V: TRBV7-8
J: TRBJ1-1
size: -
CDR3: CASSNDRRAEAFF

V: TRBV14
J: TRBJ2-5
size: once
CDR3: CASSQGTSNGETQYF

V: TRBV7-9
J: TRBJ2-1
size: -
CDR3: CASSLVLALNNEQFF

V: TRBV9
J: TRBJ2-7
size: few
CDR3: CASSREQGAYEQYF

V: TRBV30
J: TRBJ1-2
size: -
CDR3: CAWTPGTVYGYTF

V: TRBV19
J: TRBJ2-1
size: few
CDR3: CASSTARGGGPRQFF

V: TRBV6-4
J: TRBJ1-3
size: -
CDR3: CASSLGSGGPSGNTIYF

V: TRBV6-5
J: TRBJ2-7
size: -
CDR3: CASKTTGSSYEQYF

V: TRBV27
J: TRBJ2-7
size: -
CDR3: CASSCLIQRPYNSYEQYF

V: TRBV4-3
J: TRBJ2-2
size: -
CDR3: CASSQGGLGNTGELFF

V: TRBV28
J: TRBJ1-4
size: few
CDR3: CATLQTNEKLFF

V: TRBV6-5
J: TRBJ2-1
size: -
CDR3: CASTLSGRAGNEQFF

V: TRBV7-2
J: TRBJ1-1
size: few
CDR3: CASSPRQNTEAFF

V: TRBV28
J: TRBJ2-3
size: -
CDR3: CASSPGGRTRTDTQYF

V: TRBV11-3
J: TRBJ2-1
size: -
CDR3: CASSFNTVNEQFF

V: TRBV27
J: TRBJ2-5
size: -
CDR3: CASSLRSSGSSKTQYF

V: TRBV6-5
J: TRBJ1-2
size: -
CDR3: CASSYSPGTGEGYTF

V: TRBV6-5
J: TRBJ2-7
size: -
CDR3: CASRRTGLTYEQYF

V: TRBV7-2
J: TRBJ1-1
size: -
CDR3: CASSLNRGGATEAFF

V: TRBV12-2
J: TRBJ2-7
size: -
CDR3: CASRLGRGQEYYEQYF

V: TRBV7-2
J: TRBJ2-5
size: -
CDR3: CASSLGTSGRGETQYF

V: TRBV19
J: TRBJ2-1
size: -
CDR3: CASSSTSGNYNEQFF

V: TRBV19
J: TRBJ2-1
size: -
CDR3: CASTQGGRKSYNEQFF

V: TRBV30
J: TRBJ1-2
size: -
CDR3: CAWSIGGTGLNGYTF

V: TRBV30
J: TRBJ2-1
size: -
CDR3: CAWRPRTGSSYNEQFF

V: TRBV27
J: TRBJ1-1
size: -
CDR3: CASSIRQTAGTEAFF

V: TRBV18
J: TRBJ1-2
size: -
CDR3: CASSPNKGQNYGYTF

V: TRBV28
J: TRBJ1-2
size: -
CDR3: CASHRGGRNGYTF

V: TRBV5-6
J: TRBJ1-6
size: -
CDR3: CASSPGTGGTDSPLHF

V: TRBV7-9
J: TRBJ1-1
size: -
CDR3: CASSDLGTRLGAFF

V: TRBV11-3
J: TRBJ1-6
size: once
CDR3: CASSLVVAAYNSPLHF

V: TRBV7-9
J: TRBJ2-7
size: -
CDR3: CASSLRLAGISYEQYF

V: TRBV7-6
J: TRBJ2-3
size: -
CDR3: CASSFLGASTDTQYF

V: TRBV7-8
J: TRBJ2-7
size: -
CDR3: CASSTQLTSIYEQYF

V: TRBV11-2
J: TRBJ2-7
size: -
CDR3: CASSLDRGYEQYF

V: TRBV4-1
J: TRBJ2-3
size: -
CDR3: CASSFNRGRTDTQYF

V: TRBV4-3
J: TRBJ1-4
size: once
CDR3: CASSQEWRGGGTNEKLFF

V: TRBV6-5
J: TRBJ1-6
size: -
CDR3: CASSTQQGYDSPLHF

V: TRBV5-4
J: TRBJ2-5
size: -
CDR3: CASSLSGLSTETQYF

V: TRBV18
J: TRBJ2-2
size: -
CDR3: CASSPLNTGELFF

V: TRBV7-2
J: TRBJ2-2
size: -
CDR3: CASSLRAGELFF

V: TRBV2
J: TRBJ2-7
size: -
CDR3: CASNRGTAYEQYF

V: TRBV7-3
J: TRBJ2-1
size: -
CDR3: CASSPTRTSGRGNEQFF

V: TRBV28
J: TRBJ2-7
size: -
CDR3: CASSINKYEQYF

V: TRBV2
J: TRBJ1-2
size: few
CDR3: CATGDRAYGYTF

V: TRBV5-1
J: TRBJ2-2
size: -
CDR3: CASSFNAGNPNTGELFF

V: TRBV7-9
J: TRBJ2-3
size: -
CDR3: CASSGTGQAPSSTDTQYF

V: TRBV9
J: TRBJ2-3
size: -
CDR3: CASSETPNPYSGRAMDTQYF